The source of this T cell receptor (beta chain) is a study of regulatory T cells in long-lasting Graves disease. Study results and caveats: It was possible that the small sample size reduced accuracy.

The authors built TCR beta libraries using iRepertoire HTBI primers and Arm-PCR of CDR3 regions. In the original analysis: Spanning all samples, the identified segments comprised approximately 57 TRBV and about 13 TRBJ. TCRdb called the multiplex PCR reads again in MiXCR, with one record for every CDR3 protein. The V and J calls follow TCRdb's processing rather than the paper's. The sample lists more than 300,000 distinct CDR3 sequences, about 18% occurring once. Time point denoted: persistent/refractory GD, antithyroid drugs over 5 years with positive TRAb. The TCR library was prepared using RNA isolated from PBMCs. This clonotype showed up many times. Antigen: not known. Material: peripheral blood mononuclear cells (PBMCs), obtained when the disease was refractory, from a patient treated with antithyroid drugs. The TCR sequence derives from a female donor with Graves disease.

The CDR3 reads CASSLWPGAGYGYTF. In nucleotides, the CDR3 is TGTGCCAGCAGTTTATGGCCAGGGGCTGGTTATGGCTACACCTTC. V usage is TRBV28 and J usage is TRBJ1-2; possibly TRBD1 for D (6 bases). V lost 0 bases, J lost 5 bases, and 13 bases lay in between. There are 15 residues in the CDR3. CDR1 is MDHEN, CDR2 SYDVKM, per germline.